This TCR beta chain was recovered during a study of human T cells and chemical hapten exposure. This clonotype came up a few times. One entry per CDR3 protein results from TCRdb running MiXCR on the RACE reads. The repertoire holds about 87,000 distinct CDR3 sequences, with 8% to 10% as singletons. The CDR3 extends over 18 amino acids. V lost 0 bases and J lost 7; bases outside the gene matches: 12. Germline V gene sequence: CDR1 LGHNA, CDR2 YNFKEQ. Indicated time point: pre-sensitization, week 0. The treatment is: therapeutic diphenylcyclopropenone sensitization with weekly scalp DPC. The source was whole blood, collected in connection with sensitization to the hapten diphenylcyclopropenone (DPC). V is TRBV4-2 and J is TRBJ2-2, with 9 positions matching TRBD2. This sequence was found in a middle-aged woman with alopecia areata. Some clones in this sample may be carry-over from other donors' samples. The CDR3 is CASSQDTLAGLPGGELFF. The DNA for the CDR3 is TGTGCCAGCAGCCAAGATACCCTAGCGGGGCTTCCTGGCGGGGAGCTGTTTTTT.